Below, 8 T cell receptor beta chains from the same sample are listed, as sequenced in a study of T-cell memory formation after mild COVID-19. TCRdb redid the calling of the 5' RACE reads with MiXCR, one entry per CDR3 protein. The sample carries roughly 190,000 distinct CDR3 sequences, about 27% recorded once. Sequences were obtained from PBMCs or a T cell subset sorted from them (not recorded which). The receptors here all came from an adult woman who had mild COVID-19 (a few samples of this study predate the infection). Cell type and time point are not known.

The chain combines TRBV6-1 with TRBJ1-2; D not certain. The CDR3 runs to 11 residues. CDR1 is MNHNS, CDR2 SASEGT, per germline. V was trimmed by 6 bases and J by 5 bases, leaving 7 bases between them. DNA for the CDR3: TGTGCCAGCAGGGTGACATATGGCTACACCTTC. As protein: CASRVTYGYTF.

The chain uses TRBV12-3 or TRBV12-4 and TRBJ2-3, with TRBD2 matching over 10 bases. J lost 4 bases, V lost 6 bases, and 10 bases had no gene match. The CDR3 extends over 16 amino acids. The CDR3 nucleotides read TGTGCCAGCAGCCCCAGCGGGAGGGTCGATTCAGATACGCAGTATTTT. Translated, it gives CASSPSGRVDSDTQYF.

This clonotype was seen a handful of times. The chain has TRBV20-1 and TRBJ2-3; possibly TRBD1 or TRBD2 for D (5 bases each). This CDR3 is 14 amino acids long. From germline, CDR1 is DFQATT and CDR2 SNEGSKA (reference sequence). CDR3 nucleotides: TGCAGCACCGAGGGGTTCCAGCACACAGATACGCAGTATTTT. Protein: CSTEGFQHTDTQYF.

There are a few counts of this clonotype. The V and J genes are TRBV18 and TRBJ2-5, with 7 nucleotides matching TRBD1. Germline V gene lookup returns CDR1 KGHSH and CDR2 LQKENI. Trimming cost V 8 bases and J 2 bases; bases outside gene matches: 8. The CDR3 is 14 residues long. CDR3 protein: CASSPRTGQETQYF. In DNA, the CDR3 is TGTGCCAGCAGCCCACGGACAGGACAAGAGACCCAGTACTTC. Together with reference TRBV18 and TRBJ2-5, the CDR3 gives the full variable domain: NAGVMQNPRHLVRRRGQEARLRCSPMKGHSHVYWYRQLPEEGLKFMVYLQKENIIDESGMPKERFSAEFPKEGPSILRIQQVVRGDSAAYFCASSPRTGQETQYFGPGTRLLVL.

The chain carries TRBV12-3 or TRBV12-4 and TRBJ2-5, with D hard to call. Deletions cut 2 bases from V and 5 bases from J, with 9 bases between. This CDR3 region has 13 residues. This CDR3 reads CASSLRVVETQYF. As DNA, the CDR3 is TGTGCCAGCAGTTTACGGGTGGTGGAGACCCAGTACTTC.

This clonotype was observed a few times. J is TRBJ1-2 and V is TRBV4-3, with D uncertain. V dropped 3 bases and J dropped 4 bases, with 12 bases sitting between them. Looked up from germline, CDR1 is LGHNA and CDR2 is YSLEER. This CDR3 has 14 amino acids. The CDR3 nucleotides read TGCGCCAGCAGCCATCCCACCGCAGGCTATGGCTACACCTTC. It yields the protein CASSHPTAGYGYTF.

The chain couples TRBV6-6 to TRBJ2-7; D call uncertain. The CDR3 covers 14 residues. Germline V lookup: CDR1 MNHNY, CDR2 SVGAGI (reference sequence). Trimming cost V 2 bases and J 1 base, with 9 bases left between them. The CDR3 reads CASSYPGHSYEQYF. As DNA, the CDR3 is TGTGCCAGCAGTTACCCAGGCCATTCCTACGAGCAGTACTTC.

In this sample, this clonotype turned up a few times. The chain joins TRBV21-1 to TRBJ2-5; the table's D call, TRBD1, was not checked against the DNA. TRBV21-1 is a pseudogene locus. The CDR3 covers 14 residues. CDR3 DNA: TGTGCCAGCATCACCGGGAACTACCAAGAGACCCAGTACTTC. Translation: CASITGNYQETQYF.